This T cell receptor (beta chain) was retrieved from a study of blood T cell repertoires in COVID-19. Sequenced by immunoSEQ multiplex PCR; TCRdb stores in-frame clones only, minus some. The sample contains approximately 70,000 clones, around 91% of which appear only once. V was pared by 1 base and J by 2 bases, with 12 bases between. The CDR3 runs to 15 residues. Germline CDR1 and CDR2: SGHAT and FQNNGV. This sequence joins TRBV11-2 and TRBJ2-7; D unclear. Sequencing was carried out using peripheral blood. This TCR derives from a human donor in a cohort sampled during active COVID-19. The chain's CDR3 is CASSLGFRVAYEQYF. The CDR3 DNA sequence: TGTGCCAGCAGCTTAGGTTTCCGGGTCGCCTACGAGCAGTACTTC.